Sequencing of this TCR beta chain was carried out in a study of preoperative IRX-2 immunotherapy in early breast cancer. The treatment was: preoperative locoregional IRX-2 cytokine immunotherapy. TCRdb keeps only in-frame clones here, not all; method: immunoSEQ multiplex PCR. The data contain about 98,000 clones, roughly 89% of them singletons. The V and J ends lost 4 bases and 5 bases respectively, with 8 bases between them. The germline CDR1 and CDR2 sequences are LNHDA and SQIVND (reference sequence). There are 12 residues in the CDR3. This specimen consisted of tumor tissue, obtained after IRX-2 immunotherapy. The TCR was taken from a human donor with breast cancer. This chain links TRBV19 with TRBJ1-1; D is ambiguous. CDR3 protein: CASSNFRTEAFF. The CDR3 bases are TGTGCCAGTAGTAATTTCCGGACTGAAGCTTTCTTT. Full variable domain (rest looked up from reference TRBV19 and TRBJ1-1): DGGITQSPKYLFRKEGQNVTLSCEQNLNHDAMYWYRQDPGQGLRLIYYSQIVNDFQKGDIAEGYSVSREKKESFPLTVTSAQKNPTAFYLCASSNFRTEAFFGQGTRLTVV.